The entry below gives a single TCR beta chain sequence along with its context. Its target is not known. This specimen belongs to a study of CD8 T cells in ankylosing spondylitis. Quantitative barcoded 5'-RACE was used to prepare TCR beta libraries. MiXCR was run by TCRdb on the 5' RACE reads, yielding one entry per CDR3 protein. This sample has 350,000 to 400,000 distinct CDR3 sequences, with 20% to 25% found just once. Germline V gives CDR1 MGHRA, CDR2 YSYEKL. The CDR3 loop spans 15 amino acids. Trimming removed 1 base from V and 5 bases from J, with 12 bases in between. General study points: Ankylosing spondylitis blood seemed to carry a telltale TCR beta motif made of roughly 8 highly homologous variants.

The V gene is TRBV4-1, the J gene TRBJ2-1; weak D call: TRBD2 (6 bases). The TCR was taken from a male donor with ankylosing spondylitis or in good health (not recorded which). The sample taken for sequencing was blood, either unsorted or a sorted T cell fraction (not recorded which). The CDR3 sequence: CASSQAALADNEQFF. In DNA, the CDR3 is TGCGCCAGCAGCCAAGCCGCACTAGCCGACAATGAGCAGTTCTTC.